The clone carrying this T cell receptor beta chain was counted between two and nine times. The antigen is unknown. The data were obtained in a study of blood T cells in healthy people across ages. Whole-study results and caveats: Naive CD4+ cell counts and diversity both ran higher in long-lived than in aged donors.

Germline CDR1 MGHRA, CDR2 YSYEKL. V lost 8 bases and J 7 bases, leaving 21 bases between the germline ends. The CDR3 is made up of 14 amino acids. Then a second PCR, running roughly 7 to 11 cycles, was carried out with a sample-barcoded 5' primer and a J-beta primer mix. A tag from a template-switch adaptor with 12 random nucleotides marked each cDNA molecule. TCRdb re-called the 5' RACE reads with MiXCR, one entry per CDR3 protein. This sample has more than 800,000 distinct CDR3 sequences, with 25% to 30% found just once. Sequenced material: blood. The sequence was collected from an elderly woman in good health. V gene TRBV4-1 combines with J gene TRBJ2-7; D might be TRBD1 or TRBD2, each matching 5 bases. CDR3 nucleotide sequence: TGCGCCAGCGGGCCGGGACCCGCCCGGGTAGAGCAGTACTTC. Protein product: CASGPGPARVEQYF.